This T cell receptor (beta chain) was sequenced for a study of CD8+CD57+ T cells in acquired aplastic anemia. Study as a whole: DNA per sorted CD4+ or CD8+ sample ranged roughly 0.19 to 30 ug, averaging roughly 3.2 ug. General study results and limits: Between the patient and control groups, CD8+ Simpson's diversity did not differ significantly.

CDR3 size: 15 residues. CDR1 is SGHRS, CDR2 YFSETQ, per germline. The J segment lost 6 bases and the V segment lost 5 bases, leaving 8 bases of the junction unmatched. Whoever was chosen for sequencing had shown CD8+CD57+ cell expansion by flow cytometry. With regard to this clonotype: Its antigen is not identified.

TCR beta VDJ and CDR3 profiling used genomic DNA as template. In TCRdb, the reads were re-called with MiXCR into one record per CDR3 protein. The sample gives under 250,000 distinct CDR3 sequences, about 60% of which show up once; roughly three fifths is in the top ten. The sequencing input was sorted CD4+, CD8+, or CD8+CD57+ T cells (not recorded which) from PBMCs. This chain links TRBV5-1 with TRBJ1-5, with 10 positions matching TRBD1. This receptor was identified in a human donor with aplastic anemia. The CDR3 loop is CASRSGQGGAQPQHF. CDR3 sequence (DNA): TGCGCCAGCAGGTCCGGACAGGGGGGGGCTCAGCCCCAGCATTTT.